Following are 15 T cell receptor beta chains from one sample sequenced in a study of blood T cell repertoires in COVID-19. TCRdb keeps only in-frame clones here, not all; method: immunoSEQ multiplex PCR. The top ten hold roughly 3% of the sample, which has a few hundred thousand clones, about 87% seen once. Sequenced input: PBMCs or T cells enriched from blood (not recorded which). These receptors originate from a woman between 40 and 55 years old who had been exposed to COVID-19.

V gene TRBV6-1 combines with J gene TRBJ2-2; 7 nucleotides line up with TRBD1. The CDR3 loop spans 14 amino acids. The junction had 3 bases not matched to a gene; V was cut back by 3 bases and J by 5 bases. The germline gives CDR1 MNHNS, CDR2 SASEGT. Here the CDR3 DNA reads TGTGCCAGCAGTGAGACAGGGCAAACCGGGGAGCTGTTTTTT. It specifies CASSETGQTGELFF.

The chain uses TRBV19 and TRBJ2-6; D unresolved. In germline, CDR1 is LNHDA, CDR2 SQIVND (reference sequence). Trimming left V 0 bases short and J 0 bases short, with 12 bases between. The CDR3 has 18 amino acids. CDR3 bases: TGTGCCAGTAGTATAGAAACGGCAGGTGACTCTGGGGCCAACGTCCTGACTTTC. It codes for CASSIETAGDSGANVLTF.

The gene calls are TRBV5-1 and TRBJ1-2; TRBD1 might be the D (6 bases). Germline CDR1 is SGHRS and CDR2 is YFSETQ. CDR3 length equals 15 residues. Between the trimmed V and J ends, which lost 0 bases and 8 bases, there was a span of 17 bases. In nucleotides, the CDR3 is TGCGCCAGCAGCTTGGACTTACAGGGAGCAGGGGGCTACACCTTC. Its translation: CASSLDLQGAGGYTF.

This clone has only one observation. Other DNA sequences in this specimen translate into the identical CDR3. This rearrangement joins TRBV19 to TRBJ1-1; 7 bases map to TRBD1. The CDR3 sequence is 15 residues long. V shed 0 bases and J 4 bases; nucleotides not matched to a gene: 5. The germline V gene encodes CDR1 LNHDA and CDR2 SQIVND (reference sequence). The CDR3 here is CASSIEGRGTTEAFF. CDR3 sequence (DNA): TGTGCCAGTAGTATAGAGGGCAGGGGGACCACTGAAGCTTTCTTT.

This chain uses TRBV4-2 with TRBJ2-2, with D unclear. The CDR3 has 16 amino acids. Germline lookup yields CDR1 LGHNA and CDR2 YNFKEQ. The ends were cut back, 3 bases at V and 0 bases at J, with 11 bases in the middle. CDR3 amino acids: CASSQWAGSNTGELFF. The CDR3 DNA sequence: TGTGCCAGCAGCCAGTGGGCAGGCTCGAACACCGGGGAGCTGTTTTTT.

The rearrangement joins TRBV6-5 to TRBJ2-1; 10 bases are shared with TRBD2. The trim removed 7 bases at V and 5 bases at J, leaving 5 bases unmatched. The CDR3 is made up of 14 amino acids. Germline lookup yields CDR1 MNHEY and CDR2 SVGAGI. The CDR3 sequence is CASIPSGGDNEQFF. CDR3 nucleotides: TGTGCCAGCATACCTAGCGGGGGAGACAATGAGCAGTTCTTC.

The chain links TRBV5-5 to TRBJ1-3; no firm D call. Trimming removed 4 bases at V and 6 bases at J, with 11 bases between. CDR1 and CDR2 (germline): SGHKS, YYEKEE (reference sequence). The CDR3 is 13 residues long. CDR3 sequence reads: CASSPYLVNTIYF. CDR3 in DNA: TGTGCCAGCAGCCCCTACTTAGTAAACACCATATATTTT.

This chain connects TRBV7-2 to TRBJ1-5; D possibly corresponds to TRBD1 (6 bases). Trimming took off 5 bases at V and 2 bases at J, with 16 bases between the two ends. Germline loops: CDR1 SGHTA, CDR2 FQGNSA. The CDR3 is 16 amino acids. CDR3 sequence: CASSKRSGGGNQPQHF. For the CDR3, the DNA is TGTGCCAGCAGCAAGAGGTCGGGGGGCGGCAATCAGCCCCAGCATTTT.

This sequence joins TRBV6-5 and TRBJ2-1; D is possibly TRBD1 (6 bases). The V end lost 5 bases, the J end lost 2 bases, and 10 bases lay between the germline ends. Germline loops: CDR1 MNHEY, CDR2 SVGAGI. This CDR3 has 14 residues. The chain's CDR3 is CASSTGFPYNEQFF. CDR3 bases: TGTGCCAGCAGTACAGGGTTCCCCTACAATGAGCAGTTCTTC.

As concerns this clone: The junction shows a germline mismatch at one end, possibly a read error. The chain couples TRBV5-1 to TRBJ1-2; D not resolved. CDR3 length: 14 amino acids. From germline, CDR1 is SGHRS and CDR2 YFSETQ. The CDR3 sequence: CASSSHGGQRGYTF. CDR3 in DNA: TGTGCCAGCAGCTCCCACGGAGGGCAGCGTGGCTACACCTTC. Combining the CDR3 with reference TRBV5-1 and TRBJ1-2 gives the whole variable domain KAGVTQTPRYLIKTRGQQVTLSCSPISGHRSVSWYQQTPGQGLQFLFEYFSETQRNKGNFPGRFSGRQFSNSRSEMNVSTLELGDSALYLCASSSHGGQRGYTFGSGTRLTVV.

The chain uses TRBV3-1 (or the pseudogene TRBV3-2) and TRBJ2-7; 8 positions agree with TRBD2. The CDR3 is 14 amino acids. V trimming: 4 bases; J trimming: 5 bases; junction bases outside the gene matches: 7. CDR1 is LGHDT, CDR2 YNNKEL, per germline (reference sequence). As DNA, the CDR3 is TGTGCCAGCAGCCTTGCAACGGGGGGGGACGAGCAGTACTTC. Amino acids: CASSLATGGDEQYF.

The rearrangement joins TRBV19 to TRBJ1-2; 8 bases line up with TRBD1. The CDR3 has 13 amino acids. Germline V gene sequence: CDR1 LNHDA, CDR2 SQIVND (reference sequence). The trim removed 5 bases at V and 4 bases at J, leaving 3 bases unmatched. The CDR3 region is CASSWGQVYGYTF. The CDR3 bases are TGTGCCAGTAGTTGGGGACAGGTCTATGGCTACACCTTC.

This chain links TRBV12-3 or TRBV12-4 with TRBJ1-2; 8 bases map to TRBD1. This CDR3 region has 13 residues. With V trimmed by 5 bases and J by 4 bases, 3 bases remained unmatched. The CDR3 spells CASSSDRGYGYTF. The DNA for the CDR3 is TGTGCCAGCAGTAGCGACAGGGGCTATGGCTACACCTTC.

The chain combines TRBV4-3 with TRBJ2-1; TRBD2 matches at 8 bases. V shed 1 base, J shed 2 bases, and the junction held 1 base outside the gene matches. CDR3 length equals 15 residues. Germline V CDR1 and CDR2: LGHNA, YSLEER. The CDR3: CASSQGGLAYNEQFF. The CDR3 region has the DNA TGCGCCAGCAGCCAAGGGGGACTAGCCTACAATGAGCAGTTCTTC.

The rearrangement links TRBV7-6 to TRBJ2-1; TRBD2 aligns across 12 bases. V shed 5 bases and J 9 bases; nucleotides not matched to a gene: 5. Germline V gene sequence: CDR1 SGHVS, CDR2 FNYEAQ. This CDR3 has 14 amino acids. The CDR3 spells CASSLLAGGSEQFF. Written as DNA, the CDR3 is TGTGCCAGCAGCCTCCTAGCGGGAGGGAGTGAGCAGTTCTTC.